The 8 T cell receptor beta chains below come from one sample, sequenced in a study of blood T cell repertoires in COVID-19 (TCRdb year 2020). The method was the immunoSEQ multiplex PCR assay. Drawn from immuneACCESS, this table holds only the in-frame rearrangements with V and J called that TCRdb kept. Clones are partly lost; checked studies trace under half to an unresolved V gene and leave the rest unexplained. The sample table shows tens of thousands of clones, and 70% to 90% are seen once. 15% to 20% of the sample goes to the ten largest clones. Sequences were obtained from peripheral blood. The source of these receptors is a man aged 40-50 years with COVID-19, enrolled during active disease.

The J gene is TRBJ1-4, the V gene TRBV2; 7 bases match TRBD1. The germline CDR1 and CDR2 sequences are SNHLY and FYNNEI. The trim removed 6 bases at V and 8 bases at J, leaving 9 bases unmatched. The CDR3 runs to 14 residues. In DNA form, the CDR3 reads TGTGCCAGCAGCCCTGACAGGGTTCGGGAAAAACTGTTTTTT. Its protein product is CASSPDRVREKLFF.

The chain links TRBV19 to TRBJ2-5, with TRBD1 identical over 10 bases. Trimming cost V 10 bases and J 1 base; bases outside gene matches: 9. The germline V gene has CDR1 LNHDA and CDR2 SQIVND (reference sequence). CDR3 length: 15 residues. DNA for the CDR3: TGTGCCAAAGAATTGGGGACAGGGGCCCAAGAGACCCAGTACTTC. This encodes CAKELGTGAQETQYF.

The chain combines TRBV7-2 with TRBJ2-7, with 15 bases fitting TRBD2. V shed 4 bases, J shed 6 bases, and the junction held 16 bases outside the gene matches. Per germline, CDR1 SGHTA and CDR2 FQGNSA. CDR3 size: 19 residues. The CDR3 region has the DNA TGTGCCAGCAGCTCCCGTGGACTAGCGGGGGGGCGGAGTCGTGCCGAGCAGTACTTC. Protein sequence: CASSSRGLAGGRSRAEQYF.

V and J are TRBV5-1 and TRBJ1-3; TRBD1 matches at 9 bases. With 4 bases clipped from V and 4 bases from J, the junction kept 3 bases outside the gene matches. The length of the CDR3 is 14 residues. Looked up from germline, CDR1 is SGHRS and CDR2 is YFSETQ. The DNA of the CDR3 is TGCGCCAGCAGCCCCGGGACAGGGGGAAACACCATATATTTT. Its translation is CASSPGTGGNTIYF.

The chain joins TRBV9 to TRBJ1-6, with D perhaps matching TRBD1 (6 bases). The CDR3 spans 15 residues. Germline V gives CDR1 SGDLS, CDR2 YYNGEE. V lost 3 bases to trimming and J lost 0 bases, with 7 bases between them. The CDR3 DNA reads TGTGCCAGCAGCGCACAGGGCTCCTATAATTCACCCCTCCACTTT. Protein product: CASSAQGSYNSPLHF.

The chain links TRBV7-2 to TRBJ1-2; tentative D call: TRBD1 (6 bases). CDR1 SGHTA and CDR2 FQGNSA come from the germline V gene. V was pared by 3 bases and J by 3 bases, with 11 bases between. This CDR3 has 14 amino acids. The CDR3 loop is CASSFQGSDYGYTF. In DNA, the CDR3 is TGTGCCAGCAGCTTCCAGGGGAGTGACTATGGCTACACCTTC. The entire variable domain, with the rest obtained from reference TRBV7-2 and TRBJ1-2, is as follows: GAGVSQSPSNKVTEKGKDVELRCDPISGHTALYWYRQSLGQGLEFLIYFQGNSAPDKSGLPSDRFSAERTGGSVSTLTIQRTQQEDSAVYLCASSFQGSDYGYTFGSGTRLTVV.

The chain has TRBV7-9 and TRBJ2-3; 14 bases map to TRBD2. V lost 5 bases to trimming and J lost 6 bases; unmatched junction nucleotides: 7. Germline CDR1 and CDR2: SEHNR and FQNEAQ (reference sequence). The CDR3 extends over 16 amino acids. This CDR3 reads CASSPPGLAGADTQYF. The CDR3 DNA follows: TGTGCCAGCAGCCCCCCGGGACTAGCGGGGGCTGATACGCAGTATTTT.

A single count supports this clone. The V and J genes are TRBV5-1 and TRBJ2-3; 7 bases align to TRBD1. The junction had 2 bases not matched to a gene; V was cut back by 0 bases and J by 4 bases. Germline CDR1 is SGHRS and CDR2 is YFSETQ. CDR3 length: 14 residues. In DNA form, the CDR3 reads TGCGCCAGCAGCTTGGGAGGGGGCCCAGATACGCAGTATTTT. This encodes CASSLGGGPDTQYF.